Following are 15 T cell receptor beta chains from one sample sequenced in a study of blood T cell repertoires in COVID-19. Profiling relied on immunoSEQ multiplex PCR, and the TCRdb table lists in-frame clones only, not all of them. The sample carries around 260,000 clones, around 92% recorded once. Sequenced material: peripheral blood. The receptors shown here come from a person between 18 and 35 years old with COVID-19, enrolled during active disease.

This clone was counted once. The genes are TRBV7-8 and TRBJ1-6, with D unclear. This CDR3 contains 14 residues. V lost 4 bases and J lost 2, with 6 bases in between. The germline gives CDR1 SGHVS, CDR2 FQNEAQ. The CDR3 DNA reads TGTGCCAGCAGCTCCCTCGCCTATAATTCACCCCTCCACTTT. Its protein product is CASSSLAYNSPLHF.

The chain uses TRBV6-5 and TRBJ1-2; 7 nucleotides align to TRBD1. Germline lookup yields CDR1 MNHEY and CDR2 SVGAGI. J gave up 11 bases and V 8 bases, and 8 bases lay outside the gene matches. CDR3 size: 11 residues. For the CDR3, the DNA is TGTGCCAGCGGGACAGCTATGGGGTACACCTTC. It yields the protein CASGTAMGYTF.

The V call is TRBV5-4, the J call TRBJ1-6, with TRBD1 matching over 8 bases. The trim removed 3 bases at V and 4 bases at J, leaving 6 bases unmatched. The CDR3 loop spans 16 amino acids. Germline lookup yields CDR1 SGHNT and CDR2 YYREEE (reference sequence). CDR3 sequence reads: CASSSEGQAYNSPLHF. The DNA for the CDR3 is TGTGCCAGCAGCTCGGAGGGACAGGCTTATAATTCACCCCTCCACTTT.

The rearrangement joins TRBV5-5 to TRBJ1-2; D unclear. CDR1 and CDR2 (germline): SGHKS, YYEKEE (reference sequence). The CDR3 loop spans 15 amino acids. V lost 2 bases to trimming and J lost 3 bases, with 14 bases between them. CDR3 nucleotide sequence: TGTGCCAGCAGCTTTGGCGGGGATTCGGACTATGGCTACACCTTC. Its protein product is CASSFGGDSDYGYTF.

The V and J genes are TRBV5-1 and TRBJ2-7; D remains ambiguous. Germline V gene data show CDR1 as SGHRS and CDR2 as YFSETQ. CDR3 length: 11 residues. Trimming removed 3 bases at V and 6 bases at J, with 7 bases between. The CDR3: CASSSFGEQYF. CDR3 DNA: TGCGCCAGCAGCTCTTTCGGCGAGCAGTACTTC.

This clone was recorded only once. The CDR3 DNA reads TGTGCCAGCTCACCACGCGGGGACAGGCCCTACGAGCAGTACTTC. Protein product: CASSPRGDRPYEQYF. The chain is built from TRBV18 and TRBJ2-7; 8 bases agree with TRBD1. The junction had 4 bases not matched to a gene; V was cut back by 1 base and J by 2 bases. The CDR3 runs to 15 residues. Germline values: CDR1 KGHSH, CDR2 LQKENI.

The J gene is TRBJ1-6, the V gene TRBV6-5, with D unresolved. Between the trimmed V and J ends, which lost 4 bases and 6 bases, there was a span of 7 bases. Germline CDR1 MNHEY, CDR2 SVGAGI. The length of the CDR3 is 13 residues. The CDR3 region has the DNA TGTGCCAGCAGTTTAACACCTAATTCACCCCTCCACTTT. Translation: CASSLTPNSPLHF.

The V and J genes are TRBV19 and TRBJ2-5; 8 bases are shared with TRBD1. Germline CDR1 is LNHDA and CDR2 is SQIVND (reference sequence). There are 15 residues in the CDR3. Trimming cost V 8 bases and J 5 bases; bases outside gene matches: 13. CDR3 amino acids: CASGGQAGGRETQYF. The CDR3 region has the DNA TGTGCCAGTGGGGGACAGGCAGGGGGCAGGGAGACCCAGTACTTC.

This clone was seen only a few times. The chain combines TRBV5-1 with TRBJ1-1, with a tentative D call TRBD1 (6 bases). The CDR3 has 18 residues. V lost 0 bases and J lost 0, with 18 bases in between. Per germline, CDR1 SGHRS and CDR2 YFSETQ. The CDR3 DNA is TGCGCCAGCAGCTTGGTTGGGGGGGCCTACCCGATGAACACTGAAGCTTTCTTT. Encoded protein: CASSLVGGAYPMNTEAFF.

CDR3 sequence (DNA): TGTGCCAGCAGCACGACAGGGAGTAATTCACCCCTCCACTTT. Translated: CASSTTGSNSPLHF. This sequence joins TRBV6-5 and TRBJ1-6; TRBD1 agrees at 7 bases. This CDR3 is 14 amino acids long. V lost 6 bases and J lost 6; bases outside the gene matches: 5. The germline V gene has CDR1 MNHEY and CDR2 SVGAGI.

The chain joins TRBV29-1 to TRBJ2-5; 11 bases map to TRBD2. Per germline, CDR1 SQVTM and CDR2 ANQGSEA. Trimming took 5 bases from V and 2 from J; bases not matched to a gene: 7. The CDR3 loop spans 15 amino acids. This CDR3 reads CSVLRLAGRQETQYF. CDR3 bases: TGCAGCGTTTTGCGACTAGCGGGACGTCAAGAGACCCAGTACTTC.

In this sample, this clone turned up once. The CDR3 sequence is CASSLESAEEGVRTGELFF. CDR3 bases: TGTGCCAGCAGCTTAGAGTCAGCAGAGGAGGGAGTTAGAACCGGGGAGCTGTTTTTT. This rearrangement joins TRBV7-6 to TRBJ2-2; perhaps TRBD2 as D (6 bases). The CDR3 spans 19 residues. V shed 1 base and J shed 5 bases, with 23 bases lying between them. Germline assignment: CDR1 SGHVS and CDR2 FNYEAQ. Variable domain in full (rest from reference TRBV7-6 and TRBJ2-2): GAGVSQSPRYKVTKRGQDVALRCDPISGHVSLYWYRQALGQGPEFLTYFNYEAQQDKSGLPNDRFSAERPEGSISTLTIQRTEQRDSAMYRCASSLESAEEGVRTGELFFGEGSRLTVL.

The gene calls are TRBV3-1 (or the pseudogene TRBV3-2) and TRBJ2-1; 8 bases are shared with TRBD2. The CDR3 is 16 amino acids. CDR1 and CDR2 from the germline V gene are LGHDT and YNNKEL (reference sequence). Unmatched junction bases numbered 8, after V lost 1 base and J lost 6 bases. The CDR3 bases are TGTGCCAGCAGCCAAGTGAACGGGAGGGGTACCAATGAGCAGTTCTTC. It encodes CASSQVNGRGTNEQFF.

CDR3 in DNA: TGTGCCAGCAGCTTGAGCGGGAGGGGTGGAGAGACCCAGTACTTC. It codes for CASSLSGRGGETQYF. The rearrangement joins TRBV5-4 to TRBJ2-5; 10 bases agree with TRBD2. This CDR3 has 15 residues. Germline CDR1 is SGHNT and CDR2 is YYREEE (reference sequence). V shed 1 base and J 4 bases; nucleotides not matched to a gene: 4.

The rearrangement joins TRBV9 to TRBJ2-3; TRBD2 aligns across 9 bases. The CDR3 is 15 residues long. Per germline, CDR1 SGDLS and CDR2 YYNGEE. The V segment lost 6 bases and the J segment 0 bases; nucleotides outside the gene matches: 5. The CDR3 DNA reads as TGTGCCAGCACGGCGGGAGGGAGTAGCACAGATACGCAGTATTTT. This translates into CASTAGGSSTDTQYF.